This TCR beta chain stems from a study of response to subunit inactivated influenza vaccine. TCRdb fed the RT-PCR reads into MiXCR, producing one record per CDR3 protein. The sample yields roughly 160,000 distinct CDR3 sequences, around 10% seen once. General study points: The study's authors posited that every seasonal influenza vaccination enlists few new T cells.

Notes on this clonotype: Antigen specificity is unknown.

Germline loops: CDR1 MNHEY, CDR2 SVGAGI. The CDR3 is 16 amino acids. Germline trimming cut 2 bases from V and 4 bases from J; bases unmatched to any gene: 6. The clonotype was recovered from a man in his fifties or sixties who received an inactivated influenza vaccine. This chain uses TRBV6-5 with TRBJ2-5; 11 nucleotides match TRBD2. The source was CD8+ T cells sorted from PBMCs, collected 23 months after vaccination. The chain's CDR3 is CASSYVAGGPVETQYF. The DNA for the CDR3 is TGTGCCAGCAGTTACGTAGCGGGAGGGCCTGTAGAGACCCAGTACTTC.